The sequence of this T cell receptor beta chain was determined in a study of beta chain features in type 1 diabetes. Study results and caveats: When Type 1 diabetes patients were examined, their TCRB CDR3s proved moderately but significantly shorter in all four CD4+ subsets.

As regards this clone: What it binds is unknown.

Isolated RNA was reverse transcribed in full, so expressed TCRB transcripts were sequenced. Using immunoSEQ multiplex PCR, the repertoire was profiled, and TCRdb retains in-frame clones only, with some absent. In the table there are hundreds of thousands of clones, around an eighth of which are singletons. This CDR3 has 17 residues. Germline V gene data show CDR1 as SNHLY and CDR2 as FYNNEI. Between the trimmed V and J ends, which lost 7 bases and 0 bases, there was a span of 19 bases. The chain joins TRBV2 to TRBJ2-1, with D tentatively TRBD2 (6 bases). The sequencing input was naive CD4+ T cells from blood. The sequence derives from a man younger than 35 with type 1 diabetes. In DNA, the CDR3 is TGTGCCAGCATCCCATGGGGGGTCAGGAGCTCCTACAATGAGCAGTTCTTC. Residues: CASIPWGVRSSYNEQFF.